This record covers a single T cell receptor (beta chain). Study members were between 18 and 89 years old and lived in around 24 US regions. The data belong to a study of blood T cell repertoires in COVID-19. The overall study: Material from acute and convalescent COVID-19 was sourced from the United States, Italy and Spain.

Produced via immunoSEQ multiplex PCR; TCRdb's table is partial and in-frame only. The profile covers a few hundred thousand clones, with around 89% appearing a single time and about 4% taken by the ten largest. The CDR3 runs to 12 residues. Germline V lookup: CDR1 LNHDA, CDR2 SQIVND (reference sequence). V lost 7 bases and J 3 bases, leaving 9 bases between the germline ends. The clonotype originates from a woman younger than 45 who had recovered from COVID-19. The sample consisted of PBMCs or T cells enriched from blood (not recorded which). V is TRBV19 and J is TRBJ1-1; no clear D gene. The CDR3: CASMRQHTEAFF. The CDR3 DNA sequence: TGTGCCAGTATGAGGCAGCACACTGAAGCTTTCTTT.